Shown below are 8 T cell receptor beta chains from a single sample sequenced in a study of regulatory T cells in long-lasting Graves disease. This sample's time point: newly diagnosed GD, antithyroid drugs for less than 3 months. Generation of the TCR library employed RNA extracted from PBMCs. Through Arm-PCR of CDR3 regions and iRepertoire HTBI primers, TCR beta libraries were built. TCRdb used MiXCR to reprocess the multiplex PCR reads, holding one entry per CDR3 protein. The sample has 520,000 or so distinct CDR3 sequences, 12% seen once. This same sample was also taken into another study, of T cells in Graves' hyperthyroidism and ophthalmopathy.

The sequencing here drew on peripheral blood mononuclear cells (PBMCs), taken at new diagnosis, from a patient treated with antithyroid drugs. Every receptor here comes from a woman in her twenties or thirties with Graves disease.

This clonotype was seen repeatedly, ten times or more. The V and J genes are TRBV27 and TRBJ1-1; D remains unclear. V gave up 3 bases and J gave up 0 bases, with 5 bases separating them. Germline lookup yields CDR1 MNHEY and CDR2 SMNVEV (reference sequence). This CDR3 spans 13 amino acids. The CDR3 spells CASSFQLNTEAFF. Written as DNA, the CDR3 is TGTGCCAGCAGTTTTCAGCTGAACACTGAAGCTTTCTTT.

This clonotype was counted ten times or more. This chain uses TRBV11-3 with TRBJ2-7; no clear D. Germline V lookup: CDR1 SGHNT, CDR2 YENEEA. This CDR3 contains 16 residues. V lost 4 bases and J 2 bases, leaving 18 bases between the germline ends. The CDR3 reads CASSYRSPGQTYEQYF. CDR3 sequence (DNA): TGTGCCAGCAGCTATAGAAGTCCAGGCCAAACCTACGAGCAGTACTTC.

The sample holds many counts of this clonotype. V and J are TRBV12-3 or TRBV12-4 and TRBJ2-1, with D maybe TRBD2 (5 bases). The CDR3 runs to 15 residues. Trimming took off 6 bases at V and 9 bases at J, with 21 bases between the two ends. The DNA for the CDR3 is TGTGCCAGCAGCCTGGCGGCTAGCCGCTTTAGTGAGCAGTTCTTC. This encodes CASSLAASRFSEQFF.

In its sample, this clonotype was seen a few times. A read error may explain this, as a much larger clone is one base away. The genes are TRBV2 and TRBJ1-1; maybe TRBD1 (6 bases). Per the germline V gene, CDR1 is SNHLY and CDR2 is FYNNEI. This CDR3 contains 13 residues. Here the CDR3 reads CASSVVQGTEASF. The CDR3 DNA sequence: TGTGCCAGCAGTGTCGTACAGGGCACTGAAGCTTCCTTT.

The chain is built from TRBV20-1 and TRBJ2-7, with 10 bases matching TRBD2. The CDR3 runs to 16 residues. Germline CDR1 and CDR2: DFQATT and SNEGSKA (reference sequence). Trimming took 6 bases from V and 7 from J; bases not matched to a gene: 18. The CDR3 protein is CSAPRGASGRFEEQYF. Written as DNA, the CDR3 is TGCAGTGCCCCCCGAGGAGCTAGCGGGAGATTCGAAGAGCAGTACTTC.

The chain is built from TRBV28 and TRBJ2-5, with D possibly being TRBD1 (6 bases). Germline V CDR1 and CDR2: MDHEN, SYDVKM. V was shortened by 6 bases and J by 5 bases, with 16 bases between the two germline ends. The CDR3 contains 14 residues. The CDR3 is CASSPSERGETQYF. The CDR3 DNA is TGTGCCAGCAGCCCTAGTGAAAGGGGGGAGACCCAGTACTTC.

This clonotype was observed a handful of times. CDR3 nucleotide sequence: TGTGCCAGCAGTTCTACTAGAGCAATTCGTAACGAGCAGTACTTC. It codes for CASSSTRAIRNEQYF. The chain has TRBV12-3 or TRBV12-4 and TRBJ2-7, with a tentative D call TRBD2 (5 bases). The germline V and J ends were trimmed by 4 bases and 5 bases, with 18 bases remaining between them. The CDR3 is 15 residues long.

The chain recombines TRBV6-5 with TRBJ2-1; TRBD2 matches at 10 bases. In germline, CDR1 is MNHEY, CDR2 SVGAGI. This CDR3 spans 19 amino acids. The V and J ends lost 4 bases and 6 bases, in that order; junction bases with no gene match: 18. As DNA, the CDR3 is TGTGCCAGCAGTTTCGCCGGCGGTAGCGGGAGGTTTGGTGTCAATGAGCAGTTCTTC. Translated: CASSFAGGSGRFGVNEQFF.